This T cell receptor beta chain was documented in a study of monozygotic twins with inflammatory bowel disease. Findings of the study overall: Healthy co-twins showed greater TCRbeta diversity (inverse Simpson) than IBD patients. Twins classed as concordant or discordant showed no difference in repertoire similarity, possibly from limited power.

The CDR3 covers 14 residues. The germline gives CDR1 MGHRA, CDR2 YSYEKL. After skipping T cell sorting, the authors isolated total RNA from whole blood. Of note for this clonotype: Its target is unknown.

A 6-nucleotide sample barcode was carried by the UMIs, which template switching added. TCRdb re-analyzed the 5' RACE reads; it lists each CDR3 protein once, without DNA. The specimen's table records approximately 120,000 distinct CDR3 sequences. The specimen was blood. The chain has TRBV4-1 and TRBJ1-1; lacking DNA, the TRBD1 call made by TCRdb goes unchecked. The clonotype originates from a human donor with ulcerative colitis or Crohn's disease, or a healthy co-twin of an affected twin (not recorded which). CDR3 loop: CASRGVLKNTEAFF.